These 4 T cell receptor beta chains share one sample of origin, sequenced in a study of blood T cells in healthy people across ages. Primers used in a second PCR of about 6 to 12 cycles were a sample-barcoded 5' primer and a J-beta primer mix. TCRdb fed the 5' RACE reads into MiXCR, producing one record per CDR3 protein. Of 700,000 or so distinct CDR3 sequences listed, about 24% are singletons. The material sequenced was blood. These receptors came from a man between 65 and 79 years old in good health.

This clonotype was seen a few times. The J gene is TRBJ1-4, the V gene TRBV6-1; maybe TRBD1 (6 bases). CDR3 length: 14 amino acids. Looked up from germline, CDR1 is MNHNS and CDR2 is SASEGT. V was shortened by 7 bases and J by 4 bases, with 13 bases between the two germline ends. CDR3 sequence: CASTRGRGNEKLFF. CDR3 bases: TGTGCCAGCACGCGGGGCAGGGGTAATGAAAAACTGTTTTTT.

In this sample, this clonotype turned up a few times. At one end, the junction sequence differs from germline, possibly due to a read error. The rearrangement joins TRBV19 to TRBJ1-1, with a weak D call TRBD1 (5 bases). Germline CDR1 LNHDA, CDR2 SQIVND (reference sequence). The CDR3 consists of 13 residues. CDR3: CAGSSGRETEAFF. The CDR3 bases are TGTGCCGGTAGTTCAGGGAGGGAAACTGAAGCTTTCTTT.

This clonotype was counted between two and nine times. J is TRBJ1-2 and V is TRBV12-3 or TRBV12-4, with D perhaps TRBD1 (5 bases). The CDR3 sequence is 16 residues long. The V end lost 5 bases, the J end lost 4 bases, and 20 bases lay between the germline ends. The DNA of the CDR3 is TGTGCCAGCAGTCCGGAACCGGGACGGAGGCCCTATGGCTACACCTTC. It encodes CASSPEPGRRPYGYTF.

The rearrangement uses TRBV6-5 and TRBJ1-4, with D perhaps matching TRBD1 (5 bases). V was shortened by 11 bases and J by 7 bases, with 17 bases between the two germline ends. The CDR3 is made up of 13 amino acids. Germline values: CDR1 MNHEY, CDR2 SVGAGI. The CDR3 coding sequence is TGTGCCTCGGGGGGGGGAAAGGGTGAAAAACTGTTTTTT. Amino acids: CASGGGKGEKLFF.